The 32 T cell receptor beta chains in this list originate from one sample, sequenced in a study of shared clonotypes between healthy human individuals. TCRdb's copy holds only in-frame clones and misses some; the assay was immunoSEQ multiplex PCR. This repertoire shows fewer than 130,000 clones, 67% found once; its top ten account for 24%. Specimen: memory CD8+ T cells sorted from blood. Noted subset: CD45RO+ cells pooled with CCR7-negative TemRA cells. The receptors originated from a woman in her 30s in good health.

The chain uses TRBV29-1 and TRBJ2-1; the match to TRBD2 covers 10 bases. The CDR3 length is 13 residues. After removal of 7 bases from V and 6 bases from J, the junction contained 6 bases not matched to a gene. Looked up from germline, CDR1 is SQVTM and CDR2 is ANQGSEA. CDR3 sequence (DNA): TGCAGCGCCGGGACTAGCGATTTCAATGAGCAGTTCTTC. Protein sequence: CSAGTSDFNEQFF.

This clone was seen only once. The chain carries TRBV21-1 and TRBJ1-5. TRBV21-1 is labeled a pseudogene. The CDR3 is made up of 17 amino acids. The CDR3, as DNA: TGTGCCAGCGATCTTAGAACCGTGGGGAACCTAAATCAGCCCCAGCATTTT. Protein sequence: CASDLRTVGNLNQPQHF.

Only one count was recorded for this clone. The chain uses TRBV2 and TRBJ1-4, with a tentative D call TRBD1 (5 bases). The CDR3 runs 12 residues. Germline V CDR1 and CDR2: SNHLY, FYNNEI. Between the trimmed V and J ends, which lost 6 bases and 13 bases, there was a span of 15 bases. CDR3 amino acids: CASSHGGTGLFF. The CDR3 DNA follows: TGTGCCAGCAGCCATGGGGGTACGGGACTGTTTTTT.

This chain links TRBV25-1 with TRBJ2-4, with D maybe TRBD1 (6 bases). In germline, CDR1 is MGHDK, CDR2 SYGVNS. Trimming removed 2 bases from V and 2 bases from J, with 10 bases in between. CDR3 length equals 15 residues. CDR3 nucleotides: TGTGCCAGCAGTGAACCACAGGGACCCAAAAACATTCAGTACTTC. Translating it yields CASSEPQGPKNIQYF.

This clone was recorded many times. The CDR3: CASRPRGLPLRLAKNIQYF. The CDR3 nucleotides are TGTGCCAGTAGACCCAGGGGTTTGCCGTTACGACTAGCCAAAAACATTCAGTACTTC. The chain links TRBV19 to TRBJ2-4, with a possible D match to TRBD1 (6 bases). V dropped 6 bases and J dropped 0 bases, with 24 bases sitting between them. Germline CDR1 LNHDA, CDR2 SQIVND (reference sequence). This CDR3 comprises 19 residues.

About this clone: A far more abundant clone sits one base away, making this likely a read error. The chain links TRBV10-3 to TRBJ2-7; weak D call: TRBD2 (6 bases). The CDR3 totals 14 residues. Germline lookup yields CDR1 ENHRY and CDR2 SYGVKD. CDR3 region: CASSVGTDSCEQYF. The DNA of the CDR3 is TGTGCCAGCAGTGTTGGGACTGACTCCTGCGAGCAGTACTTC.

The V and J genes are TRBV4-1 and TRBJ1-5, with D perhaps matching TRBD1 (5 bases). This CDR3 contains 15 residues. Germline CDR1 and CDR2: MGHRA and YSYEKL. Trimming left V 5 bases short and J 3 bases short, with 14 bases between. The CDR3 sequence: CASSWVQGHNQPQHF. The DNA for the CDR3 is TGCGCCAGCAGCTGGGTCCAGGGCCACAATCAGCCCCAGCATTTT.

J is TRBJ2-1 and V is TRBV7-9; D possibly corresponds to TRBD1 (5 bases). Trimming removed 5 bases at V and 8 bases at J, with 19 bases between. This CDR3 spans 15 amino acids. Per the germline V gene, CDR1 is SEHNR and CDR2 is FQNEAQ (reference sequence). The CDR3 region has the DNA TGTGCCAGCAGCGGCGCGGCAGATCAGGGCGATGAGCAGTTCTTC. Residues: CASSGAADQGDEQFF.

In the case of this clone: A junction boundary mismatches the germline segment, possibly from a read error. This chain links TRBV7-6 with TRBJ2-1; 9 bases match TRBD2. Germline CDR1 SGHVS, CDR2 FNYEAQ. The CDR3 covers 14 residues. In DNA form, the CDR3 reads TGTGCCAGCAGCGTAGCGGGAGAGGTGAATGAGCAGTTCTTC. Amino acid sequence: CASSVAGEVNEQFF.

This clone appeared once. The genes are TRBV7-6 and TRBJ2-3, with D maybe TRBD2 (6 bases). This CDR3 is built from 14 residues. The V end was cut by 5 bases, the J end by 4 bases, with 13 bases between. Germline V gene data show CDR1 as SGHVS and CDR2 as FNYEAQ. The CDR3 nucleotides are TGTGCCAGCAGCGTACTAGCTGGCGCAGATACGCAGTATTTT. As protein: CASSVLAGADTQYF.

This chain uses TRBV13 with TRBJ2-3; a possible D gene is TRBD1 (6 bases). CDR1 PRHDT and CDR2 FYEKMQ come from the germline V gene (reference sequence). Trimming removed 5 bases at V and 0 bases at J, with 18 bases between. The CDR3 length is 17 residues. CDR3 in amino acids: CASSSRRFRGSTDTQYF. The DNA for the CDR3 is TGTGCCAGCAGCAGTCGCCGCTTCAGGGGTAGCACAGATACGCAGTATTTT.

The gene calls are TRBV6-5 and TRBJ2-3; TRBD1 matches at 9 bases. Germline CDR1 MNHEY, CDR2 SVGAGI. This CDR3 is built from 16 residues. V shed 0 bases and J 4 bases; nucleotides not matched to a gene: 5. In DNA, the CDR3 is TGTGCCAGCAGTTACTCCCCCTGGGACAGGGCAGATACGCAGTATTTT. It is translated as CASSYSPWDRADTQYF.

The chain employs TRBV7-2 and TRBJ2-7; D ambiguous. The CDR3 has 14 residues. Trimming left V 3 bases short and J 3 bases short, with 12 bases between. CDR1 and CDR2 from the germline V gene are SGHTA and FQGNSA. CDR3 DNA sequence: TGTGCCAGCAGCTTCCTAGGGCCCCGCTACGAGCAGTACTTC. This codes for CASSFLGPRYEQYF.

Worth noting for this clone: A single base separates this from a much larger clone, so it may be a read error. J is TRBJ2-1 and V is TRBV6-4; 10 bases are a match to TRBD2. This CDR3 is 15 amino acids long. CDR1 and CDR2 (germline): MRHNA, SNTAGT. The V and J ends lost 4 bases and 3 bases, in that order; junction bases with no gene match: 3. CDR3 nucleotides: TGTGCCAGCAGTGCCGGGACTAGCGACTACAATGAGCAGTTCTTC. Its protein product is CASSAGTSDYNEQFF.

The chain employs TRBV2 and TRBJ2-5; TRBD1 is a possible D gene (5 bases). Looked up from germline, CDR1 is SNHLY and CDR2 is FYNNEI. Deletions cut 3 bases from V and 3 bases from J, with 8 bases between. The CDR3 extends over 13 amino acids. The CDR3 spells CASSEAQEETQYF. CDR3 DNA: TGTGCCAGCAGTGAGGCACAGGAAGAGACCCAGTACTTC.

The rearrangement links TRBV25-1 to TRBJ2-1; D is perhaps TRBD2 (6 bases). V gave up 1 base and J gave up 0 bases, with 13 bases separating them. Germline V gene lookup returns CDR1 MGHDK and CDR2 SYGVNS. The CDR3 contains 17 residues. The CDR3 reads CASSESKAGRSYNEQFF. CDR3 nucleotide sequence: TGTGCCAGCAGTGAATCCAAAGCGGGCCGCTCCTACAATGAGCAGTTCTTC.

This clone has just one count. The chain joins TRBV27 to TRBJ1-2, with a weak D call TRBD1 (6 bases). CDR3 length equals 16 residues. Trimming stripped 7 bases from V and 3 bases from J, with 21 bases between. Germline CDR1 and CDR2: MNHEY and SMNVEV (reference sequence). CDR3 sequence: CASNTSSRDTDYGYTF. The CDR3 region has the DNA TGTGCCAGCAATACCTCCTCTCGGGACACAGACTATGGCTACACCTTC.

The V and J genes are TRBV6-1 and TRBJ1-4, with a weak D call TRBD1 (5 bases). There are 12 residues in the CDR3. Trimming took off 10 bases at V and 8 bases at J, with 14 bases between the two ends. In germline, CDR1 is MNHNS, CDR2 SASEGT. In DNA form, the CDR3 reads TGTGCCACGAGTCAGGGCTGGGAAAAACTGTTTTTT. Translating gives CATSQGWEKLFF.

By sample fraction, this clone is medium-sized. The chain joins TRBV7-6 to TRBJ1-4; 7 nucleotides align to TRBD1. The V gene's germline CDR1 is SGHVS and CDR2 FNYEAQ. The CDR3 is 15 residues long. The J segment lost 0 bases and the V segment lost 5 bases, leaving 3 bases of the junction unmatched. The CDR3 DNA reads TGTGCCAGCAGCGGGGGGACAGCAACTAATGAAAAACTGTTTTTT. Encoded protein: CASSGGTATNEKLFF.

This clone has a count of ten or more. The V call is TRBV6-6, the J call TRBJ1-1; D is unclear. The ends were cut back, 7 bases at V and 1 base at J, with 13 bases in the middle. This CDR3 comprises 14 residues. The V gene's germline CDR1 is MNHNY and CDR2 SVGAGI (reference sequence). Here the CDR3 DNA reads TGTGCCAGCACCTACGCGGACCAGAACACTGAAGCTTTCTTT. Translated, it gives CASTYADQNTEAFF.

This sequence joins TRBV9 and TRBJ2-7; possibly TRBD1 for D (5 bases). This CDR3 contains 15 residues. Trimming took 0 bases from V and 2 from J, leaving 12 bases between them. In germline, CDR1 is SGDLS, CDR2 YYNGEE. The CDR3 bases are TGTGCCAGCAGCGTAGGAAGTGACAGCACCTACGAGCAGTACTTC. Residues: CASSVGSDSTYEQYF. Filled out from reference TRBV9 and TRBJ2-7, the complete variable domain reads DSGVTQTPKHLITATGQRVTLRCSPRSGDLSVYWYQQSLDQGLQFLIQYYNGEERAKGNILERFSAQQFPDLHSELNLSSLELGDSALYFCASSVGSDSTYEQYFGPGTRLTVT.

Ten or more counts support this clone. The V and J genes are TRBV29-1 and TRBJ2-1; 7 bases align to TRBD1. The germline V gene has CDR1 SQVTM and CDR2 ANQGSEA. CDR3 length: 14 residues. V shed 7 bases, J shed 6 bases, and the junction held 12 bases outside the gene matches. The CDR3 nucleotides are TGCAGCGCGGTGGGATGGGCAGGGGGCAATGAGCAGTTCTTC. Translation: CSAVGWAGGNEQFF.

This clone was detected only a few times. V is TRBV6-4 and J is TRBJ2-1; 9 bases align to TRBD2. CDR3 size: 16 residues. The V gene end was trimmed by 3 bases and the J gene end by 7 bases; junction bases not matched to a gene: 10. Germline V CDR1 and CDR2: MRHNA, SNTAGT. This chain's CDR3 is CASSESAGGPGNEQFF. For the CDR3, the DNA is TGTGCCAGCAGTGAATCGGCGGGAGGGCCGGGTAATGAGCAGTTCTTC.

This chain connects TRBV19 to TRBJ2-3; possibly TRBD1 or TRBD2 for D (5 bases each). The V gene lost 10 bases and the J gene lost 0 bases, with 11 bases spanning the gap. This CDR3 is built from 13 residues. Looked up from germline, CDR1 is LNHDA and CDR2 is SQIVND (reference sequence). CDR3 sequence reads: CATLRDSTDTQYF. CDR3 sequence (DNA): TGTGCCACCCTCCGGGACAGCACAGATACGCAGTATTTT.

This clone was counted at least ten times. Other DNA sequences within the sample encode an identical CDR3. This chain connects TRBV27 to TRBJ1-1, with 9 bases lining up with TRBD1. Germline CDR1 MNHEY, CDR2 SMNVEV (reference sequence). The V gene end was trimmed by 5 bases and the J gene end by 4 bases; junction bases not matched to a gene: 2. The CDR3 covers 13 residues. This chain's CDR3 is CASSHRGPTEAFF. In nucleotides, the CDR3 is TGTGCCAGCAGTCACAGGGGGCCCACTGAAGCTTTCTTT.

CDR3 region: CASSLKAGTSSTQYF. In DNA, the CDR3 is TGTGCCAGCAGCTTAAAAGCGGGGACCTCCAGTACGCAGTATTTT. The V gene is TRBV7-3, the J gene TRBJ2-3, with TRBD2 identical over 7 bases. The CDR3 extends over 15 amino acids. Germline-derived CDR1 and CDR2 are SGHTA and FQGTGA. The ends lost 1 base at V and 8 bases at J; junction bases unmatched: 9.

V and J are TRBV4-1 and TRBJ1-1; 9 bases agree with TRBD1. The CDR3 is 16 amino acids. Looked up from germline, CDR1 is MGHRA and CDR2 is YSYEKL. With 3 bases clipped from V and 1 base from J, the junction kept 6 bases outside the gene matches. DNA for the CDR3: TGCGCCAGCAGCCACTGGACAGGGGCATGGAACACTGAAGCTTTCTTT. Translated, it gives CASSHWTGAWNTEAFF.

The CDR3, as DNA: TGTGCCAGCAGTTTAGGCCCCGGGACAGGGGGATCATATAGCAATCAGCCCCAGCATTTT. Its translation is CASSLGPGTGGSYSNQPQHF. This chain links TRBV28 with TRBJ1-5; 11 bases agree with TRBD1. Germline CDR1 reads MDHEN; CDR2 reads SYDVKM. J was trimmed by 0 bases and V by 2 bases; bases with no gene match: 12. The length of the CDR3 is 20 residues.

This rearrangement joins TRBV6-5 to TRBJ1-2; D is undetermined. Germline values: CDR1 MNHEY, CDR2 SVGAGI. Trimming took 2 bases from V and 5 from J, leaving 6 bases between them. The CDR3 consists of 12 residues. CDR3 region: CASSYLMYGYTF. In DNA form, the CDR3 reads TGTGCCAGCAGTTACCTAATGTATGGCTACACCTTC.

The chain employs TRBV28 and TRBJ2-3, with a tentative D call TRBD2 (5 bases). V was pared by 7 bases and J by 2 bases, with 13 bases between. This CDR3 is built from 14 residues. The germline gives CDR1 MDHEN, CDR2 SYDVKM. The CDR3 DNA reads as TGTGCCAGCACCTGGCGAGGGCCCACAGATACGCAGTATTTT. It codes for CASTWRGPTDTQYF. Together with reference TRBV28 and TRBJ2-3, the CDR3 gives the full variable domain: DVKVTQSSRYLVKRTGEKVFLECVQDMDHENMFWYRQDPGLGLRLIYFSYDVKMKEKGDIPEGYSVSREKKERFSLILESASTNQTSMYLCASTWRGPTDTQYFGPGTRLTVL.

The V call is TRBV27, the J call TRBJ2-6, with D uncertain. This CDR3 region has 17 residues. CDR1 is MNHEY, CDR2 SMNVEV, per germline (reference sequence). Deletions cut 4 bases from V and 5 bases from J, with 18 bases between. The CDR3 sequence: CASSYLGLQSRANVLTF. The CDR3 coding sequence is TGTGCCAGCAGTTACCTCGGGCTACAAAGTCGGGCCAACGTCCTGACTTTC.

CDR3: CASSYWRLGPQHF. The CDR3 nucleotides are TGTGCCAGCAGTTACTGGAGGCTCGGGCCCCAGCATTTT. The chain is built from TRBV6-6 and TRBJ1-5; D ambiguous. The CDR3 consists of 13 residues. Germline V gives CDR1 MNHNY, CDR2 SVGAGI (reference sequence). Trimming stripped 1 base from V and 9 bases from J, with 10 bases between.